This T cell receptor (beta chain) is from a study of cytomegalovirus exposure and HLA in healthy donors. Study as a whole: The 130 or so validation repertoires were reported in a later analysis to have been generated on the same platform as the roughly 720 first-cohort repertoires.

Germline values: CDR1 KGHSH, CDR2 LQKENI. Trimming pared 6 bases from V and 4 bases from J, leaving 13 bases between. This CDR3 region has 13 residues. Points on this clone: The target antigen is unknown.

Findings and limits, study-wide: Altogether, around 160 TCR beta chains were recorded as cytomegalovirus-associated.

This table comes from immunoSEQ multiplex PCR, and its TCRdb copy is limited to in-frame clones, with some not included. The data contain about 160,000 clones, about nine tenths of them singletons. The J gene is TRBJ2-7, the V gene TRBV18; maybe TRBD2 (7 bases). The material sequenced was PBMCs. The clonotype comes from a woman under 30 in good health and CMV-seropositive. The CDR3 reads CASSPGGQYEQYF. Here the CDR3 DNA reads TGTGCCAGCTCTCCCGGGGGGCAGTACGAGCAGTACTTC.